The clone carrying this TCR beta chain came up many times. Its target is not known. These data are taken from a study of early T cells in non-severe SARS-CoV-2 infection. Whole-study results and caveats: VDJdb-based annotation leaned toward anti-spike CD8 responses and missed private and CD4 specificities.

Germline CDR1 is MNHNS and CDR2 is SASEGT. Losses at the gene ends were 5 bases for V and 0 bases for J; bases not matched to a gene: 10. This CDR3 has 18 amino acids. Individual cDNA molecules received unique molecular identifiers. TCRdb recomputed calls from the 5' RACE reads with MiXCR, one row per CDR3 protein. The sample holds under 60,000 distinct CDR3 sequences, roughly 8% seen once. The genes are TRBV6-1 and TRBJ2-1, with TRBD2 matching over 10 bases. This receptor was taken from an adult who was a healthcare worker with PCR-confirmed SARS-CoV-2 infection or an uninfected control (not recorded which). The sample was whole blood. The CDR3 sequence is CASSPGGLAPSSYNEQFF. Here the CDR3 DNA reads TGTGCCAGCAGTCCCGGGGGACTAGCGCCTAGCTCCTACAATGAGCAGTTCTTC.